One sample yielded the 26 T cell receptor beta chains listed below, sequenced in a study of human T cells and chemical hapten exposure. The time point denotes: patch test 3, about 24 weeks after DPC sensitization. Documented treatment: therapeutic diphenylcyclopropenone sensitization with weekly scalp DPC. Using its own MiXCR run on the RACE reads, TCRdb lists one record per CDR3 protein. The table includes about 82,000 distinct CDR3 sequences, roughly 13% detected once. The input for sequencing was whole blood, taken in connection with sensitization to the hapten diphenylcyclopropenone (DPC). The receptors shown here come from a woman aged 45-59 years with alopecia areata. Some clones in this sample may be carry-over from other donors' samples.

The chain employs TRBV29-1 and TRBJ2-7; D is perhaps TRBD1 (5 bases). The CDR3 loop spans 11 amino acids. V gave up 6 bases and J gave up 5 bases, with 11 bases separating them. From germline, CDR1 is SQVTM and CDR2 ANQGSEA. The CDR3 coding sequence is TGCAGCGTCAAGGGGTCTGACGAGCAGTACTTC. This translates into CSVKGSDEQYF.

The chain links TRBV7-9 to TRBJ1-4; possible D gene TRBD1, 6 bases. The CDR3 covers 18 residues. Germline values: CDR1 SEHNR, CDR2 FQNEAQ (reference sequence). V lost 4 bases and J lost 0, with 18 bases in between. CDR3: CASSSGHRTASTNEKLFF. The CDR3 coding sequence is TGTGCCAGCAGCTCGGGACACCGGACCGCTTCAACTAATGAAAAACTGTTTTTT.

This clonotype was observed at least ten times. The chain links TRBV5-6 to TRBJ2-7, with D perhaps TRBD1 (5 bases). The germline V and J ends were trimmed by 1 base and 1 base, with 12 bases remaining between them. The CDR3 is made up of 15 amino acids. The germline gives CDR1 SGHDT, CDR2 YYEEEE. Written as DNA, the CDR3 is TGTGCCAGCAGCTTGACAGGCCCAGGATCCTACGAGCAGTACTTC. Its translation is CASSLTGPGSYEQYF.

The chain carries TRBV3-1 and TRBJ2-1, with unresolved D. The V gene lost 0 bases and the J gene lost 0 bases, with 6 bases spanning the gap. CDR1 and CDR2 from the germline V gene are LGHDT and YNNKEL (reference sequence). The CDR3 has 15 amino acids. The CDR3 region is CASSQDVGSYNEQFF. In DNA, the CDR3 is TGTGCCAGCAGCCAAGATGTCGGCTCCTACAATGAGCAGTTCTTC.

The rearrangement uses TRBV29-1 and TRBJ1-1, with 9 positions matching TRBD1. This CDR3 region has 12 residues. The germline V gene encodes CDR1 SQVTM and CDR2 ANQGSEA. This chain's CDR3 is CGSRTGGSEAFF. Written as DNA, the CDR3 is TGCGGATCTAGAACAGGGGGCTCTGAAGCTTTCTTT.

This sequence joins TRBV29-1 and TRBJ1-1, with TRBD1 matching over 10 bases. From germline, CDR1 is SQVTM and CDR2 ANQGSEA. V lost 4 bases and J lost 6; bases outside the gene matches: 2. The CDR3 is made up of 12 amino acids. The CDR3 region has the DNA TGCAGCGTTGGACAGGGGGCCGCTGAAGCTTTCTTT. Translated: CSVGQGAAEAFF. Full variable domain (outside the CDR3, taken from reference TRBV29-1 and TRBJ1-1): SAVISQKPSRDICQRGTSLTIQCQVDSQVTMMFWYRQQPGQSLTLIATANQGSEATYESGFVIDKFPISRPNLTFSTLTVSNMSPEDSSIYLCSVGQGAAEAFFGQGTRLTVV.

The chain recombines TRBV29-1 with TRBJ2-1; 11 bases match TRBD2. Germline V gene data show CDR1 as SQVTM and CDR2 as ANQGSEA. With 3 bases clipped from V and 6 bases from J, the junction kept 4 bases outside the gene matches. The CDR3 is 14 residues long. The CDR3 sequence is CSVDYSGRGNEQFF. The CDR3 nucleotides read TGCAGCGTTGATTATAGCGGGAGGGGCAATGAGCAGTTCTTC.

This clonotype was recorded at least ten times. The chain links TRBV29-1 to TRBJ2-7; D remains ambiguous. CDR3 size: 12 residues. Germline lookup yields CDR1 SQVTM and CDR2 ANQGSEA. Trimming cost V 4 bases and J 3 bases, with 10 bases left between them. The CDR3 DNA reads TGCAGCGTTGTAGGGCAGAGCTACGAGCAGTACTTC. This encodes CSVVGQSYEQYF.

V usage is TRBV5-4 and J usage is TRBJ2-3; D perhaps matches TRBD2 (6 bases). The ends were cut back, 0 bases at V and 8 bases at J, with 16 bases in the middle. Germline loops: CDR1 SGHNT, CDR2 YYREEE (reference sequence). This CDR3 is 15 amino acids long. CDR3 sequence (DNA): TGTGCCAGCAGCTTGGCTGGAAACTCCGGGGGTACGCAGTATTTT. It codes for CASSLAGNSGGTQYF.

This clonotype has a handful of counts. CDR3: CASSVTVVRTGELFF. CDR3 DNA sequence: TGTGCCAGCAGCGTAACAGTGGTGCGGACCGGGGAGCTGTTTTTT. The chain employs TRBV11-2 and TRBJ2-2; no clear D gene. Trimming left V 5 bases short and J 5 bases short, with 15 bases between. This CDR3 region has 15 residues. Germline CDR1 and CDR2: SGHAT and FQNNGV. The whole variable domain, filled in from reference TRBV11-2 and TRBJ2-2, reads EAGVAQSPRYKIIEKRQSVAFWCNPISGHATLYWYQQILGQGPKLLIQFQNNGVVDDSQLPKDRFSAERLKGVDSTLKIQPAKLEDSAVYLCASSVTVVRTGELFFGEGSRLTVL.

This clonotype was detected many times. One end of the junction varies from germline; a read error may be responsible. The chain is built from TRBV5-1 and TRBJ1-1, with D uncertain. CDR3 length: 14 residues. Germline V lookup: CDR1 SGHRS, CDR2 YFSETQ. CDR3 bases: TGCGCCAGCAGCTTGCTAGGTCAGAACACTGAGGCTTTCTTT. Residues: CASSLLGQNTEAFF.

This clonotype was observed a handful of times. The rearrangement joins TRBV15 to TRBJ2-3, with TRBD1 matching over 7 bases. Looked up from germline, CDR1 is LNHNV and CDR2 is YYDKDF (reference sequence). The CDR3 is 15 amino acids. The J segment lost 0 bases and the V segment lost 5 bases, leaving 5 bases of the junction unmatched. CDR3: CATSGGQASTDTQYF. The CDR3 DNA sequence: TGTGCCACCAGCGGCGGACAGGCGAGCACAGATACGCAGTATTTT.

The chain recombines TRBV10-1 with TRBJ2-2, with 7 bases matching TRBD2. The CDR3 has 14 amino acids. The germline V gene encodes CDR1 WNHNN and CDR2 SYGVQD (reference sequence). Losses at the gene ends were 6 bases for V and 2 bases for J; bases not matched to a gene: 3. The CDR3 DNA is TGCGCCAGCAGCGGGAGGCATAACACCGGGGAGCTGTTTTTT. Its translation is CASSGRHNTGELFF.

This clonotype was seen at least ten times. J is TRBJ1-2 and V is TRBV29-1; tentative D call: TRBD1 (5 bases). V was trimmed by 0 bases and J by 0 bases, leaving 20 bases between them. Per germline, CDR1 SQVTM and CDR2 ANQGSEA. This CDR3 has 18 residues. The CDR3 DNA reads as TGCAGCGTTGAAGAGATGGGGGGACGCGGAAACACTAACTATGGCTACACCTTC. Its protein product is CSVEEMGGRGNTNYGYTF. The full variable domain, in which reference TRBV29-1 and TRBJ1-2 provide the parts outside the CDR3, is SAVISQKPSRDICQRGTSLTIQCQVDSQVTMMFWYRQQPGQSLTLIATANQGSEATYESGFVIDKFPISRPNLTFSTLTVSNMSPEDSSIYLCSVEEMGGRGNTNYGYTFGSGTRLTVV.

This clonotype has only a few counts. The V and J genes are TRBV16 and TRBJ1-6; D is unresolved. V was cut by 0 bases and J by 7 bases, with 10 bases left in between. The CDR3 is made up of 15 amino acids. The germline CDR1 and CDR2 sequences are KGHSY and FQNENV. CDR3 amino acids: CASSQSRASNSPLHF. As DNA, the CDR3 is TGTGCCAGCAGCCAATCGAGGGCTTCCAATTCACCCCTCCACTTT.

With respect to this clonotype: A read error may be the cause here, since a much bigger clone is one base away. The rearrangement joins TRBV5-1 to TRBJ2-5; D possibly matches TRBD1 or TRBD2 (5 bases each). Germline-derived CDR1 and CDR2 are SGHRS and YFSETQ. CDR3 length: 13 residues. Here the CDR3 DNA reads TGCGCCAGCAGTCCCGGGGCCCAAGAGACCCAGTCCTTC. As protein: CASSPGAQETQSF.

This clonotype was seen repeatedly, ten times or more. CDR3 nucleotide sequence: TGTGCCAGCTCACCACGAGTGCTGGGAGCTAACTATGGCTACACCTTC. Amino acids: CASSPRVLGANYGYTF. V usage is TRBV18 and J usage is TRBJ1-2; D unclear. The germline V gene encodes CDR1 KGHSH and CDR2 LQKENI. Trimming stripped 1 base from V and 0 bases from J, with 12 bases between. The CDR3 is made up of 16 amino acids.

The table lists this clonotype with a few counts. The rearrangement links TRBV6-1 to TRBJ2-7, with D possibly TRBD2 on 5 matching bases. From germline, CDR1 is MNHNS and CDR2 SASEGT. This CDR3 comprises 12 residues. V was clipped by 2 bases and J by 4 bases, with 6 bases between them. CDR3: CASSEWEYEQYF. The CDR3 coding sequence is TGTGCCAGCAGTGAATGGGAGTACGAGCAGTACTTC.

As to this clonotype: A much bigger clone sits one base away, suggesting this may be a read error. CDR3 sequence (DNA): TGCAGCGTTGCCATCCGGGGCGCGGAAGCGAAAGAGACCCAGTACTTC. It specifies CSVAIRGAEAKETQYF. The chain is built from TRBV29-1 and TRBJ2-5; TRBD1 or TRBD2 may be the D gene (5 bases each). With 4 bases removed from V and 3 bases from J, the gap between germline ends came to 21 bases. This CDR3 comprises 16 residues. In germline, CDR1 is SQVTM, CDR2 ANQGSEA.

The chain links TRBV7-2 to TRBJ2-1, with TRBD2 matching 10 bases. The J segment lost 1 base and the V segment lost 7 bases, leaving 4 bases of the junction unmatched. The V gene's germline CDR1 is SGHTA and CDR2 FQGNSA. The CDR3 is 15 residues long. As DNA, the CDR3 is TGTGCCAGCACCAAACTAGCGGGATCCTACAATGAGCAGTTCTTC. Protein: CASTKLAGSYNEQFF.

This clonotype appeared many times. This chain joins TRBV7-7 and TRBJ2-3; 9 nucleotides align to TRBD2. CDR1 is SSHAT and CDR2 is FNYEAQ in the germline V gene (reference sequence). This CDR3 comprises 15 residues. The CDR3 bases are TGTGCTAGCTATCAAGGGGGGACTAGCAGTCGGCGGCAGTATTTT. Translating it yields CASYQGGTSSRRQYF.

This clonotype has a handful of counts. V and J are TRBV29-1 and TRBJ1-1, with TRBD1 matching 9 bases. This CDR3 has 14 amino acids. Germline V gene sequence: CDR1 SQVTM, CDR2 ANQGSEA. V was pared by 4 bases and J by 1 base, with 4 bases of the junction left unmatched. The CDR3 DNA is TGCAGCGTTGCCCAGGGACAGGGGAACACTGAAGCTTTCTTT. Translated, it gives CSVAQGQGNTEAFF.

This clonotype was seen many times. This chain links TRBV20-1 with TRBJ1-1; tentatively, D is TRBD1 (6 bases). The CDR3 is made up of 13 amino acids. Trimming removed 5 bases from V and 5 bases from J, with 15 bases in between. Germline loops: CDR1 DFQATT, CDR2 SNEGSKA (reference sequence). CDR3 nucleotide sequence: TGCAGTGCTCCAGGGGTCGTAGGGACTGAAGCTTTCTTT. Encoded protein: CSAPGVVGTEAFF.

V usage is TRBV7-2 and J usage is TRBJ2-3; 7 bases match TRBD2. The CDR3 totals 15 residues. With V trimmed by 1 base and J by 5 bases, 6 bases remained unmatched. Germline CDR1 and CDR2: SGHTA and FQGNSA. The DNA for the CDR3 is TGTGCCAGCAGCTTAGGAGGGAGGGCGATAGATACGCAGTATTTT. Its translation is CASSLGGRAIDTQYF. The full variable domain, with the rest looked up from reference TRBV7-2 and TRBJ2-3, is GAGVSQSPSNKVTEKGKDVELRCDPISGHTALYWYRQSLGQGLEFLIYFQGNSAPDKSGLPSDRFSAERTGGSVSTLTIQRTQQEDSAVYLCASSLGGRAIDTQYFGPGTRLTVL.

The sample holds one count of this clonotype. This may be a read error, as it is one base from a much larger clone. The genes are TRBV12-3 or TRBV12-4 and TRBJ2-3; D possibly uses TRBD1 or TRBD2 (5 bases each). The CDR3 has 14 residues. The CDR3 coding sequence is TGTGCCAGCAGTTCCACTAGTTCAACAGGTACGCAGTATTTT. Translation gives CASSSTSSTGTQYF.

This clonotype turned up a few times. The chain employs TRBV6-1 and TRBJ2-7; D gene unclear. Trimming removed 2 bases from V and 6 bases from J, with 11 bases in between. This CDR3 spans 13 amino acids. Germline lookup yields CDR1 MNHNS and CDR2 SASEGT. The CDR3 DNA is TGTGCCAGCAGTGAAATTAATCTGCCCGAGCAGTACTTC. Amino acids: CASSEINLPEQYF.